This T cell receptor (beta chain) was captured in a study of CD8+ T cells in alopecia areata. CDR3 length equals 12 residues. The germline CDR1 and CDR2 sequences are SGHTA and FQGNSA. The V end lost 7 bases, the J end lost 7 bases, and 10 bases lay between the germline ends. The authors extracted RNA and reverse transcribed it into cDNA as the sequencing template. Clones were sequenced by immunoSEQ multiplex PCR, and TCRdb holds only the in-frame ones, with some missing. The sample consists of 150,000 to 200,000 clones, around 63% of them appearing once. From alopecia areata patients, lesional scalp punch biopsies and peripheral blood were collected.

This receptor was obtained from a human donor with alopecia areata. Sample: CD4+ T cells sorted from blood, taken at week 0. V gene TRBV7-2 combines with J gene TRBJ1-4; maybe TRBD1 (6 bases). CDR3: CASTTGREKLFF. The CDR3 DNA reads as TGTGCCAGCACAACAGGGCGTGAAAAACTGTTTTTT.